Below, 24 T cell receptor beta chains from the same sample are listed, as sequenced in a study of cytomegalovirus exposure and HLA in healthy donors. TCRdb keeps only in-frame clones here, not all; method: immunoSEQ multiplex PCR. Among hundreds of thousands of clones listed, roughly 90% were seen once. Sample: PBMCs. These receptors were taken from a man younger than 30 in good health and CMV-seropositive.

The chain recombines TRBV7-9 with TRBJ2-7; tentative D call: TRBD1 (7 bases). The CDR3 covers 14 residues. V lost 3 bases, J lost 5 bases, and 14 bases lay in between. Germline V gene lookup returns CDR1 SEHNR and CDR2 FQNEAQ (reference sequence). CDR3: CASSLVGGQHEQYF. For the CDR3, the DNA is TGTGCCAGCAGCTTGGTGGGGGGACAGCACGAGCAGTACTTC.

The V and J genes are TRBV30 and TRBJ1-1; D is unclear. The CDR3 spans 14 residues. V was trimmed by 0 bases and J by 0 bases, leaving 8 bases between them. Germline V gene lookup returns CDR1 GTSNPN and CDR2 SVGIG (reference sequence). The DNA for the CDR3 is TGTGCCTGGAGTGTAAAACGCTTGAACACTGAAGCTTTCTTT. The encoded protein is CAWSVKRLNTEAFF.

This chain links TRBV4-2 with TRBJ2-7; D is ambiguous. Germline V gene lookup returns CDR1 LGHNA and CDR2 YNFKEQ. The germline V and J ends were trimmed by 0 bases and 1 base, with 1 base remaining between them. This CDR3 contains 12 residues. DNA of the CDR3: TGTGCCAGCAGCCAAGAGTCCTACGAGCAGTACTTC. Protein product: CASSQESYEQYF.

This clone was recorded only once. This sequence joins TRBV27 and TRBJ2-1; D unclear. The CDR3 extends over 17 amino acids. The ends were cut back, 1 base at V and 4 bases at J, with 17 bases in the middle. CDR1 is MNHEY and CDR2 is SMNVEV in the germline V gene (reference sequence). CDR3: CASSLWALGVSYNEQFF. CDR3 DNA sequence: TGTGCCAGCAGTTTATGGGCCCTTGGGGTGAGTTACAATGAGCAGTTCTTC.

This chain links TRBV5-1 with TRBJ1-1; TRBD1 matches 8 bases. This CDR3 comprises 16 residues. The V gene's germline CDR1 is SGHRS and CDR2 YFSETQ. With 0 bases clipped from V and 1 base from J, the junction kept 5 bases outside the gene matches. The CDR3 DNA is TGCGCCAGCAGCTTGGTCCCCGACAGGGGGAACACTGAAGCTTTCTTT. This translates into CASSLVPDRGNTEAFF. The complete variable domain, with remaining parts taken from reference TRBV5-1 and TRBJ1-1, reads KAGVTQTPRYLIKTRGQQVTLSCSPISGHRSVSWYQQTPGQGLQFLFEYFSETQRNKGNFPGRFSGRQFSNSRSEMNVSTLELGDSALYLCASSLVPDRGNTEAFFGQGTRLTVV.

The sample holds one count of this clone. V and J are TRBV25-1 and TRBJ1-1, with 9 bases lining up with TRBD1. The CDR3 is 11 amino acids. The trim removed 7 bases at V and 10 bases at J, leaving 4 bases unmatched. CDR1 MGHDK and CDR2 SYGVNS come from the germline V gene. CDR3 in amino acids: CASIQGAGAFF. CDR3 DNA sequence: TGTGCCAGCATACAGGGGGCGGGAGCTTTCTTT.

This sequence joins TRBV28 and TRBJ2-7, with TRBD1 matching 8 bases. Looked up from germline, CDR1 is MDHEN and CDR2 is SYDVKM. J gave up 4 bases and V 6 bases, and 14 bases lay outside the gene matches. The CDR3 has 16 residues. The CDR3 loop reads CASRGDAGGGTYEQYF. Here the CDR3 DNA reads TGTGCCAGCAGAGGGGACGCAGGGGGCGGCACTTACGAGCAGTACTTC. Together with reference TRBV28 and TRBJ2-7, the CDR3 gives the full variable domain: DVKVTQSSRYLVKRTGEKVFLECVQDMDHENMFWYRQDPGLGLRLIYFSYDVKMKEKGDIPEGYSVSREKKERFSLILESASTNQTSMYLCASRGDAGGGTYEQYFGPGTRLTVT.

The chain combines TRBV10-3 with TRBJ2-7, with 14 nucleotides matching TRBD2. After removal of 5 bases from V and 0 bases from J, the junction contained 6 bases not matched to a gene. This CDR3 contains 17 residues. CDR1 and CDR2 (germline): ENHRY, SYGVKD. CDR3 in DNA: TGTGCCATCAGTCCTTTGGGACTAGCGGGGGACTCCTACGAGCAGTACTTC. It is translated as CAISPLGLAGDSYEQYF.

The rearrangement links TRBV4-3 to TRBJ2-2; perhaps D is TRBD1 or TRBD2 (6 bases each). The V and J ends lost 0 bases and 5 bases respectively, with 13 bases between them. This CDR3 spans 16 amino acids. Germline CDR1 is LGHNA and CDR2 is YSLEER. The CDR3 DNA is TGCGCCAGCAGCCAAGATTGGGGGGCGCGGACCGGGGAGCTGTTTTTT. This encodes CASSQDWGARTGELFF.

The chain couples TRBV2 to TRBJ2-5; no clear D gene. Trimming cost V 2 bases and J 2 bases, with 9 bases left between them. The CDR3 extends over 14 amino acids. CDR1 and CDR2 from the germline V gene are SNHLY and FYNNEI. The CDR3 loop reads CASSEMSFQETQYF. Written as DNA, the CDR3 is TGTGCCAGCAGTGAAATGAGTTTTCAAGAGACCCAGTACTTC. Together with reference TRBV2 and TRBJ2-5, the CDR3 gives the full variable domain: EPEVTQTPSHQVTQMGQEVILRCVPISNHLYFYWYRQILGQKVEFLVSFYNNEISEKSEIFDDQFSVERPDGSNFTLKIRSTKLEDSAMYFCASSEMSFQETQYFGPGTRLLVL.

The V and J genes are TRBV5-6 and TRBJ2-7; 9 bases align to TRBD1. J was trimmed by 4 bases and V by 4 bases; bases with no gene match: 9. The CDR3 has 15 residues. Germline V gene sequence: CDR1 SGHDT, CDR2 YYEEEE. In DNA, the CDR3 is TGTGCCAGCAGCGCGGCCGGGACAGGGCTTTACGAGCAGTACTTC. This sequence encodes CASSAAGTGLYEQYF.

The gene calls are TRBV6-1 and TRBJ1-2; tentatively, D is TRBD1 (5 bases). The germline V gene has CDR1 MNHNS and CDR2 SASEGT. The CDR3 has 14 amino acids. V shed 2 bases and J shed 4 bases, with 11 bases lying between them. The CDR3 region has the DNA TGTGCCAGCAGTGAAAGTTCAGGGCCCTATGGCTACACCTTC. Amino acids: CASSESSGPYGYTF.

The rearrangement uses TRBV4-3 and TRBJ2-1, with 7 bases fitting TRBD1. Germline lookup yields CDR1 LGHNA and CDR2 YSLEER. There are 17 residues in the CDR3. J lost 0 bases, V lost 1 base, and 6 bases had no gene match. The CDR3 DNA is TGCGCCAGCAGCCAAGGAGGGGGCTTCTTCTCCTACAATGAGCAGTTCTTC. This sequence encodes CASSQGGGFFSYNEQFF.

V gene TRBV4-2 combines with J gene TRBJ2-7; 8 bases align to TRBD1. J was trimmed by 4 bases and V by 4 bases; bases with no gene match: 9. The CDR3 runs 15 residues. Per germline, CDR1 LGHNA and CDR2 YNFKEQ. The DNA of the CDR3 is TGTGCCAGCAGCCCGGACAGGGCCACTAAGTACGAGCAGTACTTC. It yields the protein CASSPDRATKYEQYF.

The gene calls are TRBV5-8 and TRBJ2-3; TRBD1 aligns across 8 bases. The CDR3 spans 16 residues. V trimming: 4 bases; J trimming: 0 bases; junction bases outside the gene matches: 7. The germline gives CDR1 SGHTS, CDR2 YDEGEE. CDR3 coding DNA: TGTGCCAGCAGCGCTCCGAGGACAGGGAGCACAGATACGCAGTATTTT. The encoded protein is CASSAPRTGSTDTQYF.

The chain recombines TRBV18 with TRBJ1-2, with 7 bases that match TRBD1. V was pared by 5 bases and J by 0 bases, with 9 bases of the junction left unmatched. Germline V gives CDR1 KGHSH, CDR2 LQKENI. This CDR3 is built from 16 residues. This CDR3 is CASSSVIGTANYGYTF. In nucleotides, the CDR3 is TGTGCCAGCTCAAGCGTCATCGGGACAGCTAACTATGGCTACACCTTC.

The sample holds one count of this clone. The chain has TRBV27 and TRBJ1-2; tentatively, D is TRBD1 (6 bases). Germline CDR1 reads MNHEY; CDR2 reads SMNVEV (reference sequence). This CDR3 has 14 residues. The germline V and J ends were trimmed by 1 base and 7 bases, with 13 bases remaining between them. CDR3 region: CASSLFPGAVGYTF. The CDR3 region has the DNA TGTGCCAGCAGTTTATTTCCGGGGGCTGTTGGCTACACCTTC.

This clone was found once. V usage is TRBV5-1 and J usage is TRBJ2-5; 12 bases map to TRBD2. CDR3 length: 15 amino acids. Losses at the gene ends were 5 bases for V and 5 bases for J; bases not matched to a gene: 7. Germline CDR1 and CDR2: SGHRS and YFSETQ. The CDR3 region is CASSQHGLAGETQYF. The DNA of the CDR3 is TGCGCCAGCAGTCAACACGGACTAGCGGGGGAGACCCAGTACTTC.

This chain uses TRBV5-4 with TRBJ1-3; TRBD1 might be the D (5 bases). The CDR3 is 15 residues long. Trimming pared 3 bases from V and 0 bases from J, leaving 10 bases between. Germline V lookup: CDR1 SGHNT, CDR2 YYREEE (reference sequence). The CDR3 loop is CASSSGHLSGNTIYF. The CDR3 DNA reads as TGTGCCAGCAGCTCAGGACACCTCTCTGGAAACACCATATATTTT.

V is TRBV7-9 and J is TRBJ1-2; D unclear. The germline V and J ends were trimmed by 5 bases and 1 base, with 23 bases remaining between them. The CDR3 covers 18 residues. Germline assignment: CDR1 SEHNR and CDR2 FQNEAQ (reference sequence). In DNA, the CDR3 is TGTGCCAGCAGCGACACAATTCCCGGGATCCATTTTAACTATGGCTACACCTTC. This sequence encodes CASSDTIPGIHFNYGYTF.

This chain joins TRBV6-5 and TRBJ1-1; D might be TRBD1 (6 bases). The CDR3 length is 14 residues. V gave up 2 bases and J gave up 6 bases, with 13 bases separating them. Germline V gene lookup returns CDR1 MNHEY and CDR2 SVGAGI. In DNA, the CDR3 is TGTGCCAGCAGTTACGGGCGCAGGGGCTCTGAAGCTTTCTTT. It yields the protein CASSYGRRGSEAFF.

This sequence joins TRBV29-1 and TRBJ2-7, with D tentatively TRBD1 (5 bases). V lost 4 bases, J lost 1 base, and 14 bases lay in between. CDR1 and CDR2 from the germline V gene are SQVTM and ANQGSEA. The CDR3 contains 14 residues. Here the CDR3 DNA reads TGCAGCGTTGGGATGACAGTTACTTCCTACGAGCAGTACTTC. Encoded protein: CSVGMTVTSYEQYF.

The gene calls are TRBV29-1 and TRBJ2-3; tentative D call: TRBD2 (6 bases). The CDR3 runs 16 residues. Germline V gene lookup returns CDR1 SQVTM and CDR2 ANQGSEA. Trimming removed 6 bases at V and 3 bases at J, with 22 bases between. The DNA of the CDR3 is TGCAGCGTGACCCCATGGAGGGCAGCCTCTACAGATACGCAGTATTTT. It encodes CSVTPWRAASTDTQYF.

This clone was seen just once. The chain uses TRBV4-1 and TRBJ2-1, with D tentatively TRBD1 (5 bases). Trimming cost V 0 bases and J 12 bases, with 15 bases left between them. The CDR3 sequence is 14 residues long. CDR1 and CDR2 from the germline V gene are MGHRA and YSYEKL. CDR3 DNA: TGCGCCAGCAGCCAAGATCTTACAGGATTGGGGCAGTTCTTC. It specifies CASSQDLTGLGQFF.